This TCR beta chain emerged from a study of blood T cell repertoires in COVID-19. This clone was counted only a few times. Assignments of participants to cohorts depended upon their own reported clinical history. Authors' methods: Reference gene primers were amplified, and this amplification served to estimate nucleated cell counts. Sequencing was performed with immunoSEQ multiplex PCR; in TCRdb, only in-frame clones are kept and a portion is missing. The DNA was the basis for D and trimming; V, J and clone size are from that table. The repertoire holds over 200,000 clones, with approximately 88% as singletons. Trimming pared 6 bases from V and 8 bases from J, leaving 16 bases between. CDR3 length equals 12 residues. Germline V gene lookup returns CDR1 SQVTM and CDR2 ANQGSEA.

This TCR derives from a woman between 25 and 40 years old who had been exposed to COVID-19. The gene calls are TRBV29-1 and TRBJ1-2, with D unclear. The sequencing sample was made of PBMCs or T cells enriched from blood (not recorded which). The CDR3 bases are TGCAGCGTCTACGACTTACTCCACGGCTACACCTTC. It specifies CSVYDLLHGYTF.